This T cell receptor (beta chain) stems from a study of blood T cell repertoires in COVID-19. Overall study: The origin of the acute and convalescent COVID-19 samples was the United States, Italy and Spain. Nucleic acid was either cDNA or gDNA, and it came from T cells, B-cell-depleted T cells, or PBMCs.

Seattle enrolled patients during active infection and tracked them longitudinally. This CDR3 contains 15 residues. Germline V gene sequence: CDR1 SGHRS, CDR2 YFSETQ. V lost 4 bases, J lost 6 bases, and 8 bases stayed unmatched. How the authors handled the data: Scientists estimated how many nucleated cells there were by amplifying reference gene primers. Some clones are missing from TCRdb's copy, which holds only in-frame ones; the method was immunoSEQ multiplex PCR. That table supplies the V and J calls and clone size; D and trimming were determined from the DNA. The sample holds tens of thousands of clones, 89% seen once.

Material for sequencing was peripheral blood. The sequence was collected from a man in his sixties with COVID-19, enrolled during active disease. The rearrangement links TRBV5-1 to TRBJ1-2; 11 bases are shared with TRBD1. The CDR3: CASSPGQGGSDGYTF. DNA of the CDR3: TGCGCCAGCAGCCCGGGACAGGGGGGTTCTGATGGCTACACCTTC.